These 32 T cell receptor beta chains came from one sample sequenced in a study of control samples from healthy donors and cancer patients. Libraries were prepared by immunoSEQ multiplex PCR; TCRdb keeps only in-frame clonotypes and omits some of them. The table records more than 100,000 clones, 88% of them present only once. The sequenced material came from blood. The source is a man between 35 and 55 years old in good health.

The CDR3 region is CASSPKMDLRNSPLHF. In nucleotides, the CDR3 is TGTGCCAGCTCACCAAAGATGGATTTACGGAATTCACCCCTCCACTTT. V gene TRBV18 combines with J gene TRBJ1-6; D is undetermined. This CDR3 contains 16 residues. Germline loops: CDR1 KGHSH, CDR2 LQKENI. The ends were cut back, 2 bases at V and 7 bases at J, with 15 bases in the middle.

This sequence joins TRBV27 and TRBJ2-1, with 10 bases identical to TRBD1. Germline trimming cut 5 bases from V and 8 bases from J; bases unmatched to any gene: 6. Looked up from germline, CDR1 is MNHEY and CDR2 is SMNVEV (reference sequence). This CDR3 has 14 amino acids. CDR3 DNA sequence: TGTGCCAGCAGTCGAGACAGGGGGCACGATGAGCAGTTCTTC. Protein product: CASSRDRGHDEQFF.

This clone turned up a few times. The rearrangement uses TRBV6-2 or TRBV6-3 and TRBJ2-7; tentative D call: TRBD2 (5 bases). Per germline, CDR1 MNHEY and CDR2 SVGEGT. V was trimmed by 2 bases and J by 3 bases, leaving 14 bases between them. The CDR3 length is 15 residues. The CDR3 loop is CASSYRGLGDYEQYF. CDR3 DNA: TGTGCCAGCAGTTACCGAGGACTGGGAGACTACGAGCAGTACTTC.

This chain uses TRBV2 with TRBJ1-2; tentative D call: TRBD1 (6 bases). CDR3 length equals 12 residues. Per germline, CDR1 SNHLY and CDR2 FYNNEI. V was pared by 5 bases and J by 8 bases, with 12 bases between. CDR3 coding DNA: TGTGCCAGCAGTAACCCCCAGGGGGGCTACACCTTC. Residues: CASSNPQGGYTF.

The chain couples TRBV6-5 to TRBJ2-7; perhaps TRBD1 as D (6 bases). The CDR3 covers 14 residues. V gave up 6 bases and J gave up 2 bases, with 14 bases separating them. Per the germline V gene, CDR1 is MNHEY and CDR2 is SVGAGI. As DNA, the CDR3 is TGTGCCAGCAGCCGCCCGGACAGCACCTACGAGCAGTACTTC. This sequence encodes CASSRPDSTYEQYF.

The J gene is TRBJ1-4, the V gene TRBV2, with unresolved D. The V end lost 2 bases, the J end lost 8 bases, and 12 bases lay between the germline ends. Germline loops: CDR1 SNHLY, CDR2 FYNNEI. CDR3 size: 14 residues. This chain's CDR3 is CASSERNEREKLFF. CDR3 in DNA: TGTGCCAGCAGTGAAAGGAATGAACGAGAAAAACTGTTTTTT. Together with reference TRBV2 and TRBJ1-4, the CDR3 gives the full variable domain: EPEVTQTPSHQVTQMGQEVILRCVPISNHLYFYWYRQILGQKVEFLVSFYNNEISEKSEIFDDQFSVERPDGSNFTLKIRSTKLEDSAMYFCASSERNEREKLFFGSGTQLSVL.

This clone was detected only a few times. The chain is built from TRBV30 and TRBJ1-1; unclear D gene. V lost 3 bases, J lost 7 bases, and 18 bases lay in between. CDR1 is GTSNPN and CDR2 is SVGIG in the germline V gene (reference sequence). The CDR3 has 14 residues. DNA of the CDR3: TGTGCCTGGAGCGGCGGGATGTTGGTAGTTGAAGCTTTCTTT. Translated: CAWSGGMLVVEAFF.

The rearrangement uses TRBV14 and TRBJ1-2; D gene unclear. Germline CDR1 reads SGHDN; CDR2 reads FVKESK. Between the trimmed V and J ends, which lost 4 bases and 8 bases, there was a span of 14 bases. The CDR3 is 13 residues long. CDR3: CASSPSVGKGYTF. CDR3 DNA sequence: TGTGCCAGCAGCCCATCTGTCGGTAAAGGCTACACCTTC.

V and J are TRBV12-5 and TRBJ1-5; D gene uncertain. The CDR3 covers 13 residues. Between the trimmed V and J ends, which lost 1 base and 5 bases, there was a span of 6 bases. Germline loops: CDR1 LGHNT, CDR2 FRNRAP. DNA of the CDR3: TGTGCTAGTGGTTTGGCCATCTATCAGCCCCAGCATTTT. Translated, it gives CASGLAIYQPQHF.

This clone appeared once. This sequence joins TRBV11-1 and TRBJ1-1; D is undetermined. This CDR3 contains 15 residues. Germline values: CDR1 SGHAT, CDR2 FQDESV (reference sequence). Between the trimmed V and J ends, which lost 5 bases and 1 base, there was a span of 14 bases. Here the CDR3 reads CASSPEFVGNTEAFF. The CDR3 DNA follows: TGTGCCAGCAGCCCCGAGTTCGTAGGGAACACTGAAGCTTTCTTT. Drawing the rest from reference TRBV11-1 and TRBJ1-1, the complete variable domain is EAEVAQSPRYKITEKSQAVAFWCDPISGHATLYWYRQILGQGPELLVQFQDESVVDDSQLPKDRFSAERLKGVDSTLKIQPAELGDSAMYLCASSPEFVGNTEAFFGQGTRLTVV.

The V call is TRBV6-5, the J call TRBJ1-3, with D unresolved. This CDR3 region has 13 residues. The germline V gene encodes CDR1 MNHEY and CDR2 SVGAGI. V dropped 7 bases and J dropped 2 bases, with 9 bases sitting between them. The CDR3 loop reads CASTSSTGNTIYF. CDR3 sequence (DNA): TGTGCCAGCACCTCTAGCACTGGAAACACCATATATTTT.

This chain links TRBV10-3 with TRBJ2-2; 7 positions match TRBD1. The length of the CDR3 is 14 residues. With V trimmed by 6 bases and J by 4 bases, 5 bases remained unmatched. Germline V gene lookup returns CDR1 ENHRY and CDR2 SYGVKD. CDR3 DNA sequence: TGTGCCATCAGAGACAGGGTGAGCACCGGGGAGCTGTTTTTT. Its protein product is CAIRDRVSTGELFF.

This clone was observed a few times. The chain carries TRBV7-2 and TRBJ2-7; D unclear. CDR1 is SGHTA, CDR2 FQGNSA, per germline. The ends were cut back, 4 bases at V and 2 bases at J, with 15 bases in the middle. The CDR3 is made up of 15 amino acids. CDR3 in amino acids: CASSSGSNRAYEQYF. The CDR3 nucleotides read TGTGCCAGCAGCTCCGGATCCAACCGAGCCTACGAGCAGTACTTC.

V gene TRBV4-3 combines with J gene TRBJ2-1; D perhaps matches TRBD2 (6 bases). V lost 3 bases and J 13 bases, leaving 13 bases between the germline ends. The V gene's germline CDR1 is LGHNA and CDR2 YSLEER. The CDR3 loop spans 12 amino acids. CDR3 nucleotide sequence: TGCGCCAGCAGCCATTCCCCAGGGACTCAGTTCTTC. It specifies CASSHSPGTQFF.

This chain joins TRBV10-1 and TRBJ1-5; D ambiguous. Trimming stripped 0 bases from V and 4 bases from J, with 4 bases between. The CDR3 has 13 amino acids. In germline, CDR1 is WNHNN, CDR2 SYGVQD (reference sequence). The CDR3 here is CASSESGNQPQHF. For the CDR3, the DNA is TGCGCCAGCAGTGAGTCCGGGAATCAGCCCCAGCATTTT.

The J gene is TRBJ1-6, the V gene TRBV28, with no clear D. Germline CDR1 reads MDHEN; CDR2 reads SYDVKM. CDR3 length: 14 residues. V shed 1 base and J shed 10 bases, with 11 bases lying between them. CDR3 sequence reads: CASSLYGEESPLHF. Written as DNA, the CDR3 is TGTGCCAGCAGTTTATACGGGGAGGAGTCACCCCTCCACTTT. Looking up the rest from reference TRBV28 and TRBJ1-6 gives the full variable domain: DVKVTQSSRYLVKRTGEKVFLECVQDMDHENMFWYRQDPGLGLRLIYFSYDVKMKEKGDIPEGYSVSREKKERFSLILESASTNQTSMYLCASSLYGEESPLHFGNGTRLTVT.

The chain carries TRBV7-9 and TRBJ1-6; 7 bases match TRBD1. Losses at the gene ends were 6 bases for V and 7 bases for J; bases not matched to a gene: 9. The CDR3 has 15 residues. CDR1 is SEHNR, CDR2 FQNEAQ, per germline (reference sequence). The CDR3 DNA reads as TGTGCCAGCAGTCCCTCACAGGGGTTGAATTCACCCCTCCACTTT. Residues: CASSPSQGLNSPLHF.

This CDR3 reads CASSFVRGVETQYF. The DNA for the CDR3 is TGCGCCAGCAGCTTTGTCAGGGGGGTCGAGACCCAGTACTTC. The rearrangement uses TRBV5-1 and TRBJ2-5; possibly TRBD1 for D (7 bases). The CDR3 is 14 residues long. Germline V lookup: CDR1 SGHRS, CDR2 YFSETQ. Trimming stripped 2 bases from V and 5 bases from J, with 13 bases between.

The chain has TRBV30 and TRBJ1-5; D remains unclear. Germline V lookup: CDR1 GTSNPN, CDR2 SVGIG (reference sequence). Between the trimmed V and J ends, which lost 2 bases and 6 bases, there was a span of 11 bases. The CDR3 loop spans 13 amino acids. The DNA for the CDR3 is TGTGCCTGGAGTCAAACAGCCGTTCAGCCCCAGCATTTT. Translated, it gives CAWSQTAVQPQHF.

The rearrangement uses TRBV5-6 and TRBJ2-7; D unclear. CDR3 length: 12 residues. V shed 3 bases and J shed 0 bases, with 4 bases lying between them. The germline V gene encodes CDR1 SGHDT and CDR2 YYEEEE. The CDR3 sequence is CASSSLSYEQYF. CDR3 bases: TGTGCCAGCAGCTCACTCTCCTACGAGCAGTACTTC.

The chain joins TRBV9 to TRBJ1-1; 7 positions agree with TRBD1. CDR3 length: 16 amino acids. V lost 6 bases to trimming and J lost 0 bases; unmatched junction nucleotides: 11. Germline-derived CDR1 and CDR2 are SGDLS and YYNGEE. The CDR3 loop is CASTPRDSWMNTEAFF. CDR3 coding DNA: TGTGCCAGCACTCCTCGGGACAGCTGGATGAACACTGAAGCTTTCTTT.

The gene calls are TRBV15 and TRBJ1-2; no reliable D call. Trimming removed 0 bases from V and 8 bases from J, with 22 bases in between. The germline V gene encodes CDR1 LNHNV and CDR2 YYDKDF (reference sequence). The length of the CDR3 is 17 residues. CDR3 region: CATSRDLRRTRGIGYTF. For the CDR3, the DNA is TGTGCCACCAGCAGAGATCTCAGGAGGACCCGAGGAATCGGCTACACCTTC.

The J gene is TRBJ2-7, the V gene TRBV30; 7 bases align to TRBD1. The CDR3 is 17 residues long. The ends lost 2 bases at V and 1 base at J; junction bases unmatched: 14. Per germline, CDR1 GTSNPN and CDR2 SVGIG (reference sequence). CDR3 in amino acids: CAWSPPGRGRTSYEQYF. The CDR3 DNA reads TGTGCCTGGAGTCCTCCAGGTAGGGGGCGAACTTCCTACGAGCAGTACTTC.

This chain joins TRBV5-1 and TRBJ2-1, with unresolved D. The germline V gene encodes CDR1 SGHRS and CDR2 YFSETQ. V was clipped by 4 bases and J by 4 bases, with 6 bases between them. This CDR3 region has 12 residues. CDR3 DNA sequence: TGCGCCAGCAGCCCCTATTACAATGAGCAGTTCTTC. Its translation is CASSPYYNEQFF. Based on the CDR3 plus reference TRBV5-1 and TRBJ2-1, the full variable domain is KAGVTQTPRYLIKTRGQQVTLSCSPISGHRSVSWYQQTPGQGLQFLFEYFSETQRNKGNFPGRFSGRQFSNSRSEMNVSTLELGDSALYLCASSPYYNEQFFGPGTRLTVL.

With regard to this clone: A read error is possible here, since a much larger clone lies one base away. The chain uses TRBV24-1 and TRBJ1-2; tentatively, D is TRBD1 (5 bases). Trimming took 4 bases from V and 4 from J, leaving 6 bases between them. The CDR3 loop spans 12 amino acids. Germline V lookup: CDR1 KGHDR, CDR2 SFDVKD. CDR3 amino acids: CATSEDSYGYTF. The DNA of the CDR3 is TGTGCCACCAGTGAAGACAGCTATGGCTACACCTTC.

Written as DNA, the CDR3 is TGTGCCAGCAGCAGGACAGGGGGCGCGTTAACTGAAGCTTTCTTT. It codes for CASSRTGGALTEAFF. This chain links TRBV5-4 with TRBJ1-1; 11 bases agree with TRBD1. With 4 bases clipped from V and 5 bases from J, the junction kept 7 bases outside the gene matches. CDR1 is SGHNT, CDR2 YYREEE, per germline (reference sequence). This CDR3 is built from 15 residues. The complete variable domain, with remaining parts taken from reference TRBV5-4 and TRBJ1-1, reads ETGVTQSPTHLIKTRGQQVTLRCSSQSGHNTVSWYQQALGQGPQFIFQYYREEENGRGNFPPRFSGLQFPNYSSELNVNALELDDSALYLCASSRTGGALTEAFFGQGTRLTVV.

The V call is TRBV10-3, the J call TRBJ1-1; 10 bases map to TRBD1. After removal of 9 bases from V and 7 bases from J, the junction contained 17 bases not matched to a gene. CDR3 length: 16 amino acids. CDR1 is ENHRY and CDR2 is SYGVKD in the germline V gene. The CDR3 loop is CAITKGTGVVKGEAFF. The CDR3, as DNA: TGTGCCATTACAAAAGGGACAGGGGTAGTTAAAGGTGAAGCTTTCTTT.

V and J are TRBV24-1 and TRBJ2-1; D remains unclear. Germline V gene data show CDR1 as KGHDR and CDR2 as SFDVKD. V gave up 3 bases and J gave up 4 bases, with 9 bases separating them. The CDR3 has 14 amino acids. In DNA form, the CDR3 reads TGTGCCACCAGTGATAAAACCGCGTACAATGAGCAGTTCTTC. This translates into CATSDKTAYNEQFF.

This clone showed up just a few times. The rearrangement joins TRBV2 to TRBJ2-1; the D gene is possibly TRBD2 (6 bases). Trimming pared 7 bases from V and 1 base from J, leaving 14 bases between. Germline CDR1 SNHLY, CDR2 FYNNEI. This CDR3 comprises 15 residues. CDR3 amino acids: CASTAEGLSYNEQFF. Here the CDR3 DNA reads TGTGCCAGCACCGCGGAGGGGCTATCCTACAATGAGCAGTTCTTC.

The rearrangement uses TRBV2 and TRBJ1-5, with D possibly TRBD1 on 5 matching bases. The germline gives CDR1 SNHLY, CDR2 FYNNEI. The CDR3 extends over 16 amino acids. Trimming stripped 2 bases from V and 4 bases from J, with 15 bases between. CDR3 bases: TGTGCCAGCAGTGAACAGGGAGAGGGGCTAAATCAGCCCCAGCATTTT. This sequence encodes CASSEQGEGLNQPQHF.

The chain employs TRBV7-3 and TRBJ2-2; D may be TRBD1 or TRBD2 (5 bases each). Germline V gene sequence: CDR1 SGHTA, CDR2 FQGTGA. The CDR3 covers 13 residues. V was shortened by 3 bases and J by 3 bases, with 5 bases between the two germline ends. The CDR3 DNA reads TGTGCCAGCAGCTTGGGGGACACCGGGGAGCTGTTTTTT. Its protein product is CASSLGDTGELFF.

The rearrangement uses TRBV24-1 and TRBJ2-3; 10 bases are a match to TRBD2. Germline V gene data show CDR1 as KGHDR and CDR2 as SFDVKD. J gave up 3 bases and V 3 bases, and 2 bases lay outside the gene matches. The CDR3 has 15 residues. CDR3: CATSDRAGGTDTQYF. The CDR3 DNA reads TGTGCCACCAGTGATAGAGCGGGGGGGACAGATACGCAGTATTTT.